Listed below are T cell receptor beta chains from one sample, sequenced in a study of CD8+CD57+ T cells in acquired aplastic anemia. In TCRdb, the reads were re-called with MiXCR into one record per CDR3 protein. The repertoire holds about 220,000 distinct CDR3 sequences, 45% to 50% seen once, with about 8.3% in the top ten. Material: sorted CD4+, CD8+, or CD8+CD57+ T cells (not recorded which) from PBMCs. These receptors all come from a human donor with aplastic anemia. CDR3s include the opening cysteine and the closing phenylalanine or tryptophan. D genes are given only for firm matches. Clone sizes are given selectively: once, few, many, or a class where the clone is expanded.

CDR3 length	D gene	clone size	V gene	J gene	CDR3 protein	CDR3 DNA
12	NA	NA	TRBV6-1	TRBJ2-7	CASTPRPYEQYF	TGTGCCAGCACCCCGCGGCCCTACGAGCAGTACTTC
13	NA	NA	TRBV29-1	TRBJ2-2	CSARDSYTGELFF	TGCAGCGCCCGGGACTCCTACACCGGGGAGCTGTTTTTT
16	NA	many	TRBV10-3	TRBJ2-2	CAIRVEAPFFSGELFF	TGTGCCATCCGGGTGGAGGCGCCCTTCTTCTCCGGGGAGCTGTTTTTT
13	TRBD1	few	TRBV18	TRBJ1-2	CASSGDSDYGYTF	TGTGCCAGCTCAGGGGACAGCGACTATGGCTACACCTTC
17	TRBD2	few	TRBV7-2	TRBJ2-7	CASSLAGTSYSSYEQYF	TGTGCCAGCAGCTTAGCAGGGACTAGCTATAGCTCCTACGAGCAGTACTTC
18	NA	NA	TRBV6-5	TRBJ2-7	CASTGGGNGGTPTIEQYF	TGTGCCAGCACCGGTGGGGGAAATGGCGGTACTCCTACGATAGAGCAGTACTTC
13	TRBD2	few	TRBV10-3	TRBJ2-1	CATKAGGPNEQFF	TGTGCCACCAAGGCGGGGGGGCCCAATGAGCAGTTCTTC
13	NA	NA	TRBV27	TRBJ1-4	CASSLQYNEKLFF	TGTGCCAGCAGTCTACAGTATAATGAAAAACTGTTTTTT
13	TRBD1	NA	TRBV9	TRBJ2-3	CASSVRGPDTQYF	TGTGCCAGCAGCGTGAGGGGGCCGGATACGCAGTATTTT
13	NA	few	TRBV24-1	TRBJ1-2	CATRGQSGSGYTF	TGTGCCACCAGAGGTCAAAGCGGATCTGGCTACACCTTC
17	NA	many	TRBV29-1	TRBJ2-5	CSVEILAKGEKFETQYF	TGCAGCGTTGAAATACTGGCTAAAGGGGAAAAATTTGAGACCCAGTACTTC
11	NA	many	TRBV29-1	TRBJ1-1	CSVEGRAEAFF	TGCAGCGTTGAGGGGAGGGCTGAAGCTTTCTTT
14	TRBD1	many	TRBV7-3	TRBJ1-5	CASTDDRVDQPQHF	TGTGCCAGCACCGACGACAGGGTGGATCAGCCCCAGCATTTT
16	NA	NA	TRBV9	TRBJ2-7	CASSVAGGRPADEQYF	TGTGCCAGCAGCGTAGCTGGAGGGAGGCCTGCGGACGAGCAGTACTTC
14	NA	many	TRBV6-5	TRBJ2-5	CASIARDYQETQYF	TGTGCCAGCATCGCCCGGGACTACCAAGAGACCCAGTACTTC
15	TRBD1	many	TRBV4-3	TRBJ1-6	CASSSDRGQSPPLHF	TGCGCCAGCAGTTCAGACAGGGGGCAATCCCCACCCCTCCACTTT
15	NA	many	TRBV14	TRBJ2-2	CASSHSGTNTGELFF	TGTGCCAGCAGCCATTCCGGAACGAACACCGGGGAGCTGTTTTTT
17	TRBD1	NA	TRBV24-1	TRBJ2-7	CATSDHTLTGGRYEQYF	TGTGCCACCAGTGATCATACCCTTACAGGGGGCCGCTACGAGCAGTACTTC
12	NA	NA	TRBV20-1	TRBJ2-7	CSAESRTYEQYF	TGCAGTGCGGAGTCCCGAACCTACGAGCAGTACTTC
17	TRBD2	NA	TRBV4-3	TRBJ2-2	CASSQRISGGSTGELFF	TGCGCCAGCAGCCAAAGGATTAGCGGGGGGTCCACCGGGGAGCTGTTTTTT
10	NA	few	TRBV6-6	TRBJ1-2	CASSYAGYTF	TGTGCCAGCAGTTACGCGGGCTACACCTTC
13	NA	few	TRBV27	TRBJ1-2	CASSLSVRDGYTF	TGTGCCAGCAGTTTATCCGTTCGGGATGGCTACACCTTC
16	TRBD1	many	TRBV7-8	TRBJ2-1	CASSLATGEVHNEQFF	TGTGCCAGCAGCTTAGCGACAGGGGAGGTGCACAATGAGCAGTTCTTC
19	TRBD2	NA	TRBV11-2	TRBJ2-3	CASSLGVGTSGSRSDTQYF	TGTGCCAGCAGCTTAGGCGTCGGGACTAGCGGGAGTCGGTCAGATACGCAGTATTTT
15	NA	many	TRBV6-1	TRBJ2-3	CASSERDRGTDTQYF	TGTGCCAGCAGTGAGAGGGATCGGGGCACAGATACGCAGTATTTT
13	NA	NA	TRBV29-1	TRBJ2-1	CSVEESSYNEQFF	TGCAGCGTGGAAGAGAGCTCCTACAATGAGCAGTTCTTC
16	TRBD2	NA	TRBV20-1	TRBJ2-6	CSARWRESSGANVLTF	TGCAGTGCTAGGTGGCGGGAGAGCTCTGGGGCCAACGTCCTGACTTTC
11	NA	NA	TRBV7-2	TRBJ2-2	CASSHYGELFF	TGTGCCAGCAGCCACTACGGGGAGCTGTTTTTT
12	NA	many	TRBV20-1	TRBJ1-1	CSAKGRWEEAFF	TGCAGTGCCAAAGGACGGTGGGAGGAAGCTTTCTTT
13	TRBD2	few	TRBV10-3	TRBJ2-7	CAITTGTRHEQYF	TGTGCCATCACTACCGGGACTAGACACGAGCAGTACTTC
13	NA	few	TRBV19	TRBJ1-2	CASIDLQQGGYTF	TGTGCCAGCATTGACTTACAACAGGGTGGCTACACCTTC
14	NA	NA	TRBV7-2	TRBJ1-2	CASSKHRDAYGYTF	TGTGCCAGCAGCAAACACAGGGACGCCTATGGCTACACCTTC
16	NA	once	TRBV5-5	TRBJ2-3	CASSPTEGVGTDTQYF	TGTGCCAGCAGTCCCACGGAGGGGGTAGGCACAGATACGCAGTATTTT
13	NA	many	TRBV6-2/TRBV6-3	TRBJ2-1	CASGTKGFNEQFF	TGTGCCAGCGGGACAAAAGGTTTCAATGAGCAGTTCTTC
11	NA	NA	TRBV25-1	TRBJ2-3	CASGASDTQYF	TGTGCCAGCGGGGCGTCTGATACGCAGTATTTT
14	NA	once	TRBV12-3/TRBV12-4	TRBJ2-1	CASSLGTGGNEQFF	TGTGCCAGCAGTTTAGGGACAGGAGGGAATGAGCAGTTCTTC
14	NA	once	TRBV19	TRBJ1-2	CASSIVGGRYGYTF	TGTGCCAGCAGTATAGTCGGGGGGCGCTATGGCTACACCTTC
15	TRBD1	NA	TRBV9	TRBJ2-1	CASSVRDRGRDEQFF	TGTGCCAGCAGCGTCCGGGACAGGGGAAGGGACGAGCAGTTCTTC
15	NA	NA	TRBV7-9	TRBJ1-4	CASSLSTATNEKLFF	TGTGCCAGCAGCTTAAGTACAGCAACTAATGAAAAACTGTTTTTT
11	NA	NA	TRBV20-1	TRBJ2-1	CSARLHNEQFF	TGCAGTGCTAGACTCCACAATGAGCAGTTCTTC
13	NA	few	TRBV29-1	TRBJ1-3	CSVERDTGNTIYF	TGCAGCGTTGAACGAGATACTGGAAACACCATATATTTT
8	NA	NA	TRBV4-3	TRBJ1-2	CASSQEGW	TGCGCCAGCAGCCAAGAAGGGTGG
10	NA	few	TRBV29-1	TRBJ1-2	CSVSVSDYTF	TGCAGCGTTTCGGTGTCGGACTACACCTTC
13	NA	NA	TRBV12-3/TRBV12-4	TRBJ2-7	CASSSGGGPEQYF	TGTGCCAGCAGCTCAGGAGGGGGTCCCGAGCAGTACTTC
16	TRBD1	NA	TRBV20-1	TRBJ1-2	CSARPLQGAMFYGYTF	TGCAGTGCCAGACCCCTACAGGGGGCGATGTTCTATGGCTACACCTTC
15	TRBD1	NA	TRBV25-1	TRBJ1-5	CASRETGFGNQPQHF	TGTGCCAGCAGGGAGACAGGGTTCGGCAATCAGCCCCAGCATTTT
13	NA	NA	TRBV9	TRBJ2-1	CASSFSGNNEQFF	TGTGCCAGCAGCTTTAGCGGAAACAATGAGCAGTTCTTC
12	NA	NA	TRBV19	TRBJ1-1	CASGLSKTEAFF	TGTGCCAGCGGGCTCTCGAAGACTGAAGCTTTCTTT
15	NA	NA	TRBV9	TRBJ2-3	CASSVGGASTDTQYF	TGTGCCAGCAGCGTTGGGGGCGCCAGCACAGATACGCAGTATTTT
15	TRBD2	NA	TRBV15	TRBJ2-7	CATSRVGGSGYEQYF	TGTGCCACCAGCAGAGTCGGGGGGTCAGGGTACGAGCAGTACTTC
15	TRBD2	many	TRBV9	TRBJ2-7	CASSTTGTTTYEQYF	TGTGCCAGCAGCACAACCGGGACTACCACCTACGAGCAGTACTTC
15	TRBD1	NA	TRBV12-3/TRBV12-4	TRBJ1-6	CASSLGGQGHSPLHF	TGTGCCAGCAGCTTAGGAGGACAGGGCCATTCACCCCTCCACTTT
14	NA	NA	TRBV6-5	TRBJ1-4	CASSYRRGGGKLFF	TGTGCCAGCAGTTACCGCCGGGGCGGGGGAAAACTGTTTTTT
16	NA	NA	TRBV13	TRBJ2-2	CASSLVGSGNTGELSW	NA
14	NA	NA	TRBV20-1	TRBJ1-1	CSARDPDRNTEAFF	TGCAGTGCTAGAGACCCCGACCGGAACACTGAAGCTTTCTTT
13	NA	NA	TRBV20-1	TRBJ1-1	CSATAGESTEAFF	TGCAGTGCCACCGCAGGGGAAAGCACTGAAGCTTTCTTT
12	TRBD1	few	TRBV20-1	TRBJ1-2	CSAVGQGYGYTF	TGCAGTGCTGTGGGACAGGGTTATGGCTACACCTTC
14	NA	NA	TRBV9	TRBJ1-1	CASSLGTLDTEAFF	TGTGCCAGCAGCTTAGGCACCCTGGACACTGAAGCTTTCTTT
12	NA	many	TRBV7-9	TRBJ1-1	CASRLQNTEAFF	TGTGCCAGCAGGCTACAGAACACTGAAGCTTTCTTT